Below, 14 T cell receptor beta chains from the same sample are listed, as sequenced in a study of blood T cell repertoires in COVID-19. Produced via immunoSEQ multiplex PCR; TCRdb's table is partial and in-frame only. The sample has fewer than 350,000 clones; around 93% are singletons. Sequenced input: PBMCs or T cells enriched from blood (not recorded which). Receptors originate from a man aged 35 to 55 who had been exposed to COVID-19.

This clone was seen only once. The rearrangement uses TRBV28 and TRBJ1-1; TRBD1 agrees at 8 bases. Germline-derived CDR1 and CDR2 are MDHEN and SYDVKM. This CDR3 has 14 amino acids. The V segment lost 3 bases and the J segment 12 bases; nucleotides outside the gene matches: 12. The CDR3 coding sequence is TGTGCCAGCAGTTTTTTACTGGGACAGGATTTAACTTTCTTT. This encodes CASSFLLGQDLTFF.

The chain combines TRBV11-2 with TRBJ2-3; 12 positions match TRBD2. V trimming: 5 bases; J trimming: 5 bases; junction bases outside the gene matches: 17. CDR3 length: 19 residues. Germline assignment: CDR1 SGHAT and CDR2 FQNNGV. CDR3 loop: CASSEHNVLAGGLGDTQYF. The CDR3 DNA sequence: TGTGCCAGCAGCGAACATAATGTACTAGCGGGAGGATTAGGAGATACGCAGTATTTT.

V is TRBV9 and J is TRBJ2-6; perhaps TRBD1 as D (5 bases). V gave up 0 bases and J gave up 0 bases, with 13 bases separating them. Germline V gene data show CDR1 as SGDLS and CDR2 as YYNGEE. The CDR3 runs 18 residues. CDR3 loop: CASSVGAGPLSGANVLTF. The CDR3 DNA is TGTGCCAGCAGCGTAGGTGCAGGGCCCCTCTCTGGGGCCAACGTCCTGACTTTC.

The rearrangement joins TRBV19 to TRBJ1-5; D remains ambiguous. CDR3 length: 15 amino acids. The germline V gene has CDR1 LNHDA and CDR2 SQIVND (reference sequence). V lost 3 bases to trimming and J lost 0 bases, with 9 bases between them. CDR3 residues: CASSITRNSNQPQHF. CDR3 coding DNA: TGTGCCAGTAGTATTACCAGAAATAGCAATCAGCCCCAGCATTTT.

The rearrangement uses TRBV28 and TRBJ1-6, with D maybe TRBD1 (6 bases). CDR3 length: 17 residues. Germline V CDR1 and CDR2: MDHEN, SYDVKM. V was pared by 7 bases and J by 7 bases, with 23 bases between. CDR3 sequence (DNA): TGTGCCAGCACCTCAACAAAGGGGGGGGCAGGGAATTCACCCCTCCACTTT. It yields the protein CASTSTKGGAGNSPLHF.

As regards this clone: The conserved phenylalanine or tryptophan normally closing the CDR3 is absent here, so this likely arose from a read error. It is unclear where the CDR3 begins or ends on the DNA, so no DNA is shown, and the CDR3 is as TCRdb lists it. The rearrangement joins TRBV3-1 (or the pseudogene TRBV3-2) to TRBJ1-2; the table's D call, TRBD1, was not checked against the DNA. The V gene's germline CDR1 is LGHDT and CDR2 YNNKEL (reference sequence). The CDR3 has 12 residues if both end residues are counted. The CDR3: CASSQGDRGPVL.

The CDR3 sequence is CATSRDPREYHEQYF. The CDR3 coding sequence is TGTGCCACCAGCAGAGATCCTCGGGAGTACCACGAGCAGTACTTC. The genes are TRBV15 and TRBJ2-7; possible D gene TRBD2, 6 bases. Germline-derived CDR1 and CDR2 are LNHNV and YYDKDF (reference sequence). The CDR3 totals 15 residues. V dropped 0 bases and J dropped 5 bases, with 14 bases sitting between them.

The rearrangement joins TRBV2 to TRBJ2-1; 8 nucleotides match TRBD2. The J segment lost 1 base and the V segment lost 6 bases, leaving 5 bases of the junction unmatched. Germline loops: CDR1 SNHLY, CDR2 FYNNEI. The CDR3 runs to 15 residues. The CDR3 nucleotides are TGTGCCAGCAGAGAAAGCGGGGGTTCCTACAATGAGCAGTTCTTC. It specifies CASRESGGSYNEQFF. The variable domain in full, with the rest retrieved from reference TRBV2 and TRBJ2-1, is EPEVTQTPSHQVTQMGQEVILRCVPISNHLYFYWYRQILGQKVEFLVSFYNNEISEKSEIFDDQFSVERPDGSNFTLKIRSTKLEDSAMYFCASRESGGSYNEQFFGPGTRLTVL.

The rearrangement joins TRBV6-5 to TRBJ2-7; 7 bases fit TRBD2. CDR1 and CDR2 from the germline V gene are MNHEY and SVGAGI. The CDR3 is made up of 14 amino acids. V shed 2 bases, J shed 2 bases, and the junction held 3 bases outside the gene matches. This CDR3 is CASSYGGGTYEQYF. The CDR3 coding sequence is TGTGCCAGCAGTTACGGGGGAGGGACCTACGAGCAGTACTTC.

The chain combines TRBV12-3 or TRBV12-4 with TRBJ2-1; D gene uncertain. Trimming took 0 bases from V and 12 from J, leaving 6 bases between them. This CDR3 comprises 11 residues. This CDR3 reads CASSLASAQFF. The CDR3 coding sequence is TGTGCCAGCAGTTTAGCCAGTGCGCAGTTCTTC.

This rearrangement joins TRBV30 to TRBJ2-3; 8 nucleotides agree with TRBD2. The CDR3 has 16 residues. With V trimmed by 3 bases and J by 4 bases, 12 bases remained unmatched. Germline V gene lookup returns CDR1 GTSNPN and CDR2 SVGIG (reference sequence). The CDR3 loop is CAWSEIAGKSSDTQYF. The CDR3 bases are TGTGCCTGGAGCGAGATAGCGGGAAAGTCTTCAGATACGCAGTATTTT.

The chain joins TRBV30 to TRBJ2-7; 12 nucleotides agree with TRBD1. Germline CDR1 reads GTSNPN; CDR2 reads SVGIG (reference sequence). J lost 1 base, V lost 5 bases, and 3 bases had no gene match. The CDR3 loop spans 14 amino acids. The CDR3 is CAWGTGGASYEQYF. The CDR3 DNA reads TGTGCCTGGGGGACAGGGGGCGCGTCCTACGAGCAGTACTTC.

This clone has a single count. V usage is TRBV4-1 and J usage is TRBJ2-3; TRBD1 matches 7 bases. J lost 1 base, V lost 1 base, and 14 bases had no gene match. The CDR3 consists of 19 residues. Germline values: CDR1 MGHRA, CDR2 YSYEKL. The CDR3 region has the DNA TGCGCCAGCAGCCAAGGGCATACTAACAGGGGACGGGGCACAGATACGCAGTATTTT. Translation: CASSQGHTNRGRGTDTQYF.

This chain links TRBV15 with TRBJ2-5; 15 nucleotides agree with TRBD2. CDR3 length: 15 amino acids. The V gene end was trimmed by 5 bases and the J gene end by 4 bases; junction bases not matched to a gene: 2. Germline V CDR1 and CDR2: LNHNV, YYDKDF (reference sequence). CDR3 in amino acids: CATSGLAGGPETQYF. Here the CDR3 DNA reads TGTGCCACCAGCGGACTAGCGGGAGGGCCAGAGACCCAGTACTTC.